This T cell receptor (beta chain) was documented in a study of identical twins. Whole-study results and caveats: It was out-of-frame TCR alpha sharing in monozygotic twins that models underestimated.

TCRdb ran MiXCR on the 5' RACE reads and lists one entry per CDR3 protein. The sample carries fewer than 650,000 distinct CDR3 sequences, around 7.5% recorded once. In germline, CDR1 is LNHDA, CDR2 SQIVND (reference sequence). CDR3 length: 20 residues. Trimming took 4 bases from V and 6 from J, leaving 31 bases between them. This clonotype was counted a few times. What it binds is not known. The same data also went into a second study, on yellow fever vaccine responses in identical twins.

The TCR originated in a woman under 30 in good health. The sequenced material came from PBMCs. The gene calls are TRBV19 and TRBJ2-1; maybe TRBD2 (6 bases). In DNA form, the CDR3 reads TGTGCCAGTAGTAAGCCGGGACTCAGGAAAGACTATCGGGTTTTCAATGAGCAGTTCTTC. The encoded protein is CASSKPGLRKDYRVFNEQFF.